The 9 T cell receptor beta chains in this list originate from one sample, sequenced in a study of CD4 T cells in relation to SARS-CoV-2 and coronaviruses. Measured with immunoSEQ multiplex PCR; TCRdb has only the in-frame clones, and not every one. The sample holds tens of thousands of clones, around 90% seen once. Material: naive CD4+ T cells from PBMCs. Stated subset: naive CD4+ T cells isolated by negative enrichment. The receptors were gathered from an adult with COVID-19.

This chain connects TRBV6-5 to TRBJ2-1, with D unclear. The germline CDR1 and CDR2 sequences are MNHEY and SVGAGI. This CDR3 is 14 amino acids long. The ends were cut back, 2 bases at V and 5 bases at J, with 10 bases in the middle. The CDR3, as DNA: TGTGCCAGCAGTTACCTGACGGGTGACAATGAGCAGTTCTTC. Encoded protein: CASSYLTGDNEQFF.

V is TRBV5-6 and J is TRBJ2-1; 12 bases are a match to TRBD2. The germline gives CDR1 SGHDT, CDR2 YYEEEE. This CDR3 has 17 residues. Trimming removed 2 bases from V and 7 bases from J; junction bases left unmatched: 10. The CDR3 reads CASSFLDRTSGMNEQFF. DNA for the CDR3: TGTGCCAGCAGCTTCTTGGACAGGACTAGCGGGATGAATGAGCAGTTCTTC.

The rearrangement links TRBV30 to TRBJ2-5; 9 bases are a match to TRBD2. The germline V gene has CDR1 GTSNPN and CDR2 SVGIG (reference sequence). Trimming removed 4 bases from V and 2 bases from J; junction bases left unmatched: 8. The CDR3 extends over 15 amino acids. The CDR3 loop is CAWKEGLAQQETQYF. In DNA form, the CDR3 reads TGTGCCTGGAAAGAAGGACTAGCGCAGCAAGAGACCCAGTACTTC.

This chain connects TRBV9 to TRBJ2-5; 10 bases are shared with TRBD2. Germline V lookup: CDR1 SGDLS, CDR2 YYNGEE. This CDR3 region has 15 residues. Losses at the gene ends were 3 bases for V and 4 bases for J; bases not matched to a gene: 6. CDR3 region: CASSDRGTSVETQYF. In DNA form, the CDR3 reads TGTGCCAGCAGCGATCGGGGGACTAGCGTAGAGACCCAGTACTTC.

V is TRBV5-3 and J is TRBJ1-2; D possibly corresponds to TRBD1 (5 bases). TRBV5-3 is reported as an ORF; its role is uncertain. The CDR3 has 13 residues. Trimming took 8 bases from V and 5 from J, leaving 16 bases between them. CDR3 nucleotides: TGTGCCAGTCTCCCGGGGGTCGGGTATGGCTACACCTTC. Its protein is CASLPGVGYGYTF.

The chain recombines TRBV4-1 with TRBJ2-3, with TRBD2 matching over 9 bases. Per the germline V gene, CDR1 is MGHRA and CDR2 is YSYEKL. The CDR3 is 16 residues long. V dropped 2 bases and J dropped 2; count of bases not matched to a gene: 5. The CDR3: CASSQSSGIYTDTQYF. Here the CDR3 DNA reads TGCGCCAGCAGCCAATCTAGCGGGATATACACAGATACGCAGTATTTT.

The chain joins TRBV28 to TRBJ1-1, with D uncertain. V lost 2 bases, J lost 6 bases, and 13 bases lay in between. The CDR3 spans 14 residues. In germline, CDR1 is MDHEN, CDR2 SYDVKM. In DNA, the CDR3 is TGTGCCAGCAGTTTAAGAACTCATTACGCTGAAGCTTTCTTT. This gives the protein CASSLRTHYAEAFF.

This clone has a single count. This rearrangement joins TRBV29-1 to TRBJ2-7; TRBD2 matches 11 bases. Per the germline V gene, CDR1 is SQVTM and CDR2 is ANQGSEA. Trimming cost V 7 bases and J 6 bases; bases outside gene matches: 8. CDR3 length: 13 residues. The CDR3: CSALAGGVSEQYF. The CDR3, as DNA: TGCAGCGCCCTAGCGGGAGGCGTATCCGAGCAGTACTTC.

The chain recombines TRBV18 with TRBJ2-7; 11 bases are a match to TRBD2. From germline, CDR1 is KGHSH and CDR2 LQKENI. This CDR3 region has 14 residues. With 5 bases clipped from V and 3 bases from J, the junction kept 3 bases outside the gene matches. The CDR3 region is CASSGLAGGYEQYF. DNA of the CDR3: TGTGCCAGCTCAGGTCTAGCGGGAGGCTACGAGCAGTACTTC.